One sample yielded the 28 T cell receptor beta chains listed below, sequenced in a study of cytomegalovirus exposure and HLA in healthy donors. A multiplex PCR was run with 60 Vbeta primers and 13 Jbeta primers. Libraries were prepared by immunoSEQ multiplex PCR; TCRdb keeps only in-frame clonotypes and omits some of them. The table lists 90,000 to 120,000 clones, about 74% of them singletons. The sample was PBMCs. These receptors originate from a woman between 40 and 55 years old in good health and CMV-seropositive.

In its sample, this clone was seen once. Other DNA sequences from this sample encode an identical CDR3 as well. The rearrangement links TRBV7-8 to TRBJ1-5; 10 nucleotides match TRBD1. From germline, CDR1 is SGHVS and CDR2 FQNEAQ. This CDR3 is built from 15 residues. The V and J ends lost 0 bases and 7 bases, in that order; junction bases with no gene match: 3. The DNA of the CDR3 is TGTGCCAGCAGCTTAGCGAGGACAGGGGGACAGCCCCAGCATTTT. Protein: CASSLARTGGQPQHF.

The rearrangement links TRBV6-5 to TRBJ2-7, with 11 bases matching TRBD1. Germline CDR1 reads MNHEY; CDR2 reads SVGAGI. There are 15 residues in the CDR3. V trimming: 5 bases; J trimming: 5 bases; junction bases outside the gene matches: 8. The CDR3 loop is CASSRGTGGPHEQYF. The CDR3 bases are TGTGCCAGCAGTCGCGGGACAGGGGGTCCCCACGAGCAGTACTTC.

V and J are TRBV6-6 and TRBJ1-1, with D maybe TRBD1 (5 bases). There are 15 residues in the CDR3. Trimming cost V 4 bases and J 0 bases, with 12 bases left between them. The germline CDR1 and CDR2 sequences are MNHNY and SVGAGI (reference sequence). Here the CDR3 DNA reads TGTGCCAGCAGTTGGGGCGCCGAGCTGAACACTGAAGCTTTCTTT. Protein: CASSWGAELNTEAFF.

Here the CDR3 reads CASSPSTGFLYGYTF. The CDR3 DNA sequence: TGTGCCAGCAGCCCCAGCACAGGGTTCCTCTATGGCTACACCTTC. The genes are TRBV11-2 and TRBJ1-2, with D possibly being TRBD1 (6 bases). Germline CDR1 SGHAT, CDR2 FQNNGV. The CDR3 covers 15 residues. V lost 5 bases and J lost 4, with 17 bases in between.

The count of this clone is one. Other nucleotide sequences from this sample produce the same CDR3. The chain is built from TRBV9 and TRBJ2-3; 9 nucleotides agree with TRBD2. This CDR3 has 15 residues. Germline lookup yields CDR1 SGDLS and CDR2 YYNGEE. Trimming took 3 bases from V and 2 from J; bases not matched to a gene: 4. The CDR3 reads CASSAPGLATDTQYF. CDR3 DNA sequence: TGTGCCAGCAGCGCCCCGGGACTAGCCACAGATACGCAGTATTTT.

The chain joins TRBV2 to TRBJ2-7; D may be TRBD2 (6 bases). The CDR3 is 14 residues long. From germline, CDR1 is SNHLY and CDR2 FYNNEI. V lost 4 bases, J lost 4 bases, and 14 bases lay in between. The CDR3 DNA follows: TGTGCCAGCAGTGTTCAGGGAGGACAATACGAGCAGTACTTC. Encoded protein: CASSVQGGQYEQYF.

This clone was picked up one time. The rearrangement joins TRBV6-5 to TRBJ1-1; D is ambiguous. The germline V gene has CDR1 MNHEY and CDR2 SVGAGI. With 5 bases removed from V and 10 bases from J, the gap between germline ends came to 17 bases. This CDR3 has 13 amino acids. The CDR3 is CASSIFPGKGAFF. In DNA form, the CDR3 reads TGTGCCAGCAGTATATTCCCCGGGAAGGGAGCTTTCTTT.

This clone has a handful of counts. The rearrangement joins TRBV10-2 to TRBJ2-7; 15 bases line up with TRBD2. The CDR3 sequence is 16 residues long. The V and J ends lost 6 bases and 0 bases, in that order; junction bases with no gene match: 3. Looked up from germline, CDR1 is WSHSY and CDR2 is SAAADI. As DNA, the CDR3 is TGCGCCAGCAGGGGGACTAGCGGGGGGTCCTCCTACGAGCAGTACTTC. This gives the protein CASRGTSGGSSYEQYF.

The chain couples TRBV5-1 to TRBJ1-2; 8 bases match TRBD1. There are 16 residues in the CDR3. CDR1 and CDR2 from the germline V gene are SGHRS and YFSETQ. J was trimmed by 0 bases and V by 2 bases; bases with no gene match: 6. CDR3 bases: TGCGCCAGCAGCTTCCAGGGGGCCGAAGCTAACTATGGCTACACCTTC. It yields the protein CASSFQGAEANYGYTF.

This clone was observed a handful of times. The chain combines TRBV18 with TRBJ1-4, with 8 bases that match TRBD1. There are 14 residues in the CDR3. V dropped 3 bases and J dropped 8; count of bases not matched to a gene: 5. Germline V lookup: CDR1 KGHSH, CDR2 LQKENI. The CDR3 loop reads CASSPDRGGEKLFF. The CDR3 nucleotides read TGTGCCAGCTCACCCGACAGGGGAGGAGAAAAACTGTTTTTT.

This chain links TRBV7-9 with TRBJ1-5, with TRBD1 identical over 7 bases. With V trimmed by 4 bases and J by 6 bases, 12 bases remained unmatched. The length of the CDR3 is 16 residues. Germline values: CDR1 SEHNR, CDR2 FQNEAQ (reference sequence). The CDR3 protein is CASSSTGVEFGQPQHF. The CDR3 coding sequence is TGTGCCAGCAGCTCCACAGGGGTGGAGTTCGGTCAGCCCCAGCATTTT.

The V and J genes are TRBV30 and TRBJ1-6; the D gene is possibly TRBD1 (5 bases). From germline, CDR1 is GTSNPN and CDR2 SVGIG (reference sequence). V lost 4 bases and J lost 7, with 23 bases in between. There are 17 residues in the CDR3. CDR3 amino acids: CAWMAFFGQGKNSPLHF. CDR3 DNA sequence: TGTGCCTGGATGGCTTTCTTTGGGCAGGGCAAGAATTCACCCCTCCACTTT.

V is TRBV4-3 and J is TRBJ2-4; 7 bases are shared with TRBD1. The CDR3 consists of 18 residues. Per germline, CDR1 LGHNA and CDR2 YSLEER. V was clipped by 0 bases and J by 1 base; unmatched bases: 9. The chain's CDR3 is CASSQDGQGVYAKNIQYF. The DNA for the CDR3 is TGCGCCAGCAGCCAAGATGGGCAGGGGGTTTATGCCAAAAACATTCAGTACTTC.

The CDR3 is CASSMETDTQYF. DNA for the CDR3: TGTGCCAGTAGTATGGAGACAGATACGCAGTATTTT. The J gene is TRBJ2-3, the V gene TRBV19; D gene ambiguous. Germline CDR1 is LNHDA and CDR2 is SQIVND (reference sequence). V lost 3 bases and J 3 bases, leaving 4 bases between the germline ends. The CDR3 extends over 12 amino acids. Looking up the rest from reference TRBV19 and TRBJ2-3 gives the full variable domain: DGGITQSPKYLFRKEGQNVTLSCEQNLNHDAMYWYRQDPGQGLRLIYYSQIVNDFQKGDIAEGYSVSREKKESFPLTVTSAQKNPTAFYLCASSMETDTQYFGPGTRLTVL.

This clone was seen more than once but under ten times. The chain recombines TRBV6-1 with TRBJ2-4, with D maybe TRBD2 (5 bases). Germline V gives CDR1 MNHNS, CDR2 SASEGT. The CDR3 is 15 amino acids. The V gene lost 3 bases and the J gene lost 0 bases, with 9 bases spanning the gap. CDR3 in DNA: TGTGCCAGCAGTGACCGGGGATTAGCCAAAAACATTCAGTACTTC. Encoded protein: CASSDRGLAKNIQYF.

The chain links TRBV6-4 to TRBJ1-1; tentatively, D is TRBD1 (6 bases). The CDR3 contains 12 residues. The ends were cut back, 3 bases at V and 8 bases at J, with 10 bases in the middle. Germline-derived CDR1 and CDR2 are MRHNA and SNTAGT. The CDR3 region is CASSEGASEAFF. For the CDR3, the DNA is TGTGCCAGCAGTGAGGGGGCAAGCGAAGCTTTCTTT.

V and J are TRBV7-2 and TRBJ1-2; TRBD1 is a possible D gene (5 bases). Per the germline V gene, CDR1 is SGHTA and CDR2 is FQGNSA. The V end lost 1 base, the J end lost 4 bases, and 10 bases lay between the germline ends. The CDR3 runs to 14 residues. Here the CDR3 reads CASSLVGGGYGYTF. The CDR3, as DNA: TGTGCCAGCAGCTTAGTGGGGGGGGGCTATGGCTACACCTTC.

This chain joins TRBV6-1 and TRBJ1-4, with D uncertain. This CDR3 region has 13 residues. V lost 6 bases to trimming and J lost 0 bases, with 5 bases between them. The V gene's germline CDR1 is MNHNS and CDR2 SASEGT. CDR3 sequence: CASRTATNEKLFF. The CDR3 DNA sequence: TGTGCCAGCAGGACTGCAACTAATGAAAAACTGTTTTTT.

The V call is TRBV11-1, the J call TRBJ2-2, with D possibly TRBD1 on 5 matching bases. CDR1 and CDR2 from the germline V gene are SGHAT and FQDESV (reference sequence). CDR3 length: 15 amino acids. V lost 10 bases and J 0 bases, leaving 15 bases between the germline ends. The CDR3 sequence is CATMGWGANTGELFF. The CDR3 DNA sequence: TGTGCCACCATGGGGTGGGGCGCGAACACCGGGGAGCTGTTTTTT.

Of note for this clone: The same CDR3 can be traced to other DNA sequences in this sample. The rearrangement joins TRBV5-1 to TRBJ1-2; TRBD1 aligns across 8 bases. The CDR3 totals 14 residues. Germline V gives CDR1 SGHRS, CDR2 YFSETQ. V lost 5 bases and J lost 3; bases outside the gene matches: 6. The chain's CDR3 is CASRRQGNDYGYTF. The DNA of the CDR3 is TGCGCCAGCAGAAGACAGGGGAATGACTATGGCTACACCTTC.

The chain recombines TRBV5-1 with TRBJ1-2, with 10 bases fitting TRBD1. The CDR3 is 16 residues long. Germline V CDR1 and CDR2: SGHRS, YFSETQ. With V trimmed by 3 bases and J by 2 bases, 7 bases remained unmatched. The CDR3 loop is CASSSGTGAINYGYTF. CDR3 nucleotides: TGCGCCAGCAGCTCCGGGACAGGGGCCATCAACTATGGCTACACCTTC.

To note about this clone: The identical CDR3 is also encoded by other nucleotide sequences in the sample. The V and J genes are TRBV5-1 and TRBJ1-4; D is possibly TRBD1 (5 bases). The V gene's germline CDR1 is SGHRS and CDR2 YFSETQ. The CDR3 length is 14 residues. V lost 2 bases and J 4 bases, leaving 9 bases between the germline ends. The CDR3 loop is CASSFSGGNEKLFF. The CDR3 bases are TGCGCCAGCAGCTTTTCGGGGGGTAATGAAAAACTGTTTTTT.

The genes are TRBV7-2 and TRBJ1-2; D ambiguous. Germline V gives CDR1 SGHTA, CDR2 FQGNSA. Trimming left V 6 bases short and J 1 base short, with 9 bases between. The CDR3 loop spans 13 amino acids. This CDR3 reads CASSPGVNYGYTF. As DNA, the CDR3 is TGTGCCAGCAGTCCGGGAGTTAACTATGGCTACACCTTC.

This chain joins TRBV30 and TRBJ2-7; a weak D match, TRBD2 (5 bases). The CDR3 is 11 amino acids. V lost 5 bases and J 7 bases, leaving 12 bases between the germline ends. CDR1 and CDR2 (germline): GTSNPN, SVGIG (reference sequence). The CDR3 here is CAWRRRGEQYF. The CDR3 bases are TGTGCCTGGCGGCGCCGAGGGGAGCAGTACTTC.

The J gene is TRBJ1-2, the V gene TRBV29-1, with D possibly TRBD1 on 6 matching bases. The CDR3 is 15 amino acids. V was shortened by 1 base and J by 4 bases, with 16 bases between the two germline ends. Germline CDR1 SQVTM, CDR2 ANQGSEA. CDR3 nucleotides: TGCAGCGTTGAAGGTATAGGTACAGGGCTCTATGGCTACACCTTC. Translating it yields CSVEGIGTGLYGYTF. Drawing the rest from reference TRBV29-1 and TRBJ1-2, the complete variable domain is SAVISQKPSRDICQRGTSLTIQCQVDSQVTMMFWYRQQPGQSLTLIATANQGSEATYESGFVIDKFPISRPNLTFSTLTVSNMSPEDSSIYLCSVEGIGTGLYGYTFGSGTRLTVV.

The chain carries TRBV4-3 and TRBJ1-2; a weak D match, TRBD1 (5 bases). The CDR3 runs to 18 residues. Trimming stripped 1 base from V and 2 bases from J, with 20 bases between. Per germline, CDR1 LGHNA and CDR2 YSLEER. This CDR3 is CASSQGIMTEPENYGYTF. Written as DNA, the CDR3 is TGCGCCAGCAGCCAAGGTATTATGACAGAGCCCGAAAACTATGGCTACACCTTC.

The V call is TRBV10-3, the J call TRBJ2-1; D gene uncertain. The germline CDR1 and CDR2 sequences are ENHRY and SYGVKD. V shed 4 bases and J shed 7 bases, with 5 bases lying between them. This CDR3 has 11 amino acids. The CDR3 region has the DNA TGTGCCATCAGTGTAGAGAATGAGCAGTTCTTC. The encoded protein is CAISVENEQFF.

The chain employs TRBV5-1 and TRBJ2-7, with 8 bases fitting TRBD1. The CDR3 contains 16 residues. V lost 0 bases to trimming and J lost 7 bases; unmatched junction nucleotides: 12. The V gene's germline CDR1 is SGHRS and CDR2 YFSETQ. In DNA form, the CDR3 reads TGCGCCAGCAGCTTGGGAGGTCGGCAGGGGGCGAATGAGCAGTACTTC. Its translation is CASSLGGRQGANEQYF.